This T cell receptor (beta chain) was observed in a study of OX40 agonist ivuxolimab in advanced cancers. Clones were sequenced by immunoSEQ multiplex PCR, and TCRdb holds only the in-frame ones, with some missing. The table records roughly 66,000 clones, around 80% of them present only once. J gave up 5 bases and V 0 bases, and 5 bases lay outside the gene matches. CDR3 length: 16 residues. CDR1 and CDR2 from the germline V gene are SGHTA and FQGNSA. The gene calls are TRBV7-2 and TRBJ2-5, with 11 nucleotides matching TRBD2. Sample: CD4+ or CD8+ T cells sorted from blood, taken in a trial of the OX40 agonist ivuxolimab. This receptor was taken from an adult with an advanced solid tumor such as melanoma, head and neck, liver or kidney cancer. The CDR3 loop reads CASSLAASGGRETQYF. For the CDR3, the DNA is TGTGCCAGCAGCTTAGCTGCTAGCGGGGGGCGGGAGACCCAGTACTTC.